The 27 T cell receptor beta chains below were found in one sample sequenced in a study of PD-L1 blockade in urothelial cancer. Assay: immunoSEQ multiplex PCR; the TCRdb copy retains only in-frame clones and omits some. The table lists tens of thousands of clones, over 70% of them singletons, with around 3.8% in the top ten. The starting material was PBMCs, obtained around atezolizumab (anti-PD-L1) treatment. The source of these receptors is a man in his sixties or seventies with urothelial cancer.

J is TRBJ1-1 and V is TRBV7-8; tentative D call: TRBD1 (6 bases). The CDR3 sequence is 12 residues long. Germline loops: CDR1 SGHVS, CDR2 FQNEAQ. Trimming took off 5 bases at V and 5 bases at J, with 9 bases between the two ends. Here the CDR3 reads CASSQGLTEAFF. The CDR3 coding sequence is TGTGCCAGCAGCCAGGGGCTGACTGAAGCTTTCTTT.

The chain uses TRBV7-9 and TRBJ2-2; D is unclear. This CDR3 comprises 16 residues. Germline CDR1 and CDR2: SEHNR and FQNEAQ (reference sequence). V lost 1 base to trimming and J lost 5 bases, with 14 bases between them. The CDR3 spells CASSLGGRGVTGELFF. In nucleotides, the CDR3 is TGTGCCAGCAGCTTAGGAGGAAGAGGCGTGACCGGGGAGCTGTTTTTT.

The chain links TRBV19 to TRBJ1-5; D remains unclear. The CDR3 runs 13 residues. The V end lost 5 bases, the J end lost 5 bases, and 10 bases lay between the germline ends. From germline, CDR1 is LNHDA and CDR2 SQIVND (reference sequence). The DNA for the CDR3 is TGTGCCAGTAGTTTCGGAGCTGATCAGCCCCAGCATTTT. Translating it yields CASSFGADQPQHF.

This chain uses TRBV19 with TRBJ2-2, with 14 bases matching TRBD2. The CDR3 contains 17 residues. Looked up from germline, CDR1 is LNHDA and CDR2 is SQIVND (reference sequence). V dropped 4 bases and J dropped 2; count of bases not matched to a gene: 3. CDR3 coding DNA: TGTGCCAGTAGTAGACTAGCGGGAGGGCACAACACCGGGGAGCTGTTTTTT. Translation gives CASSRLAGGHNTGELFF.

V usage is TRBV6-1 and J usage is TRBJ2-3, with D maybe TRBD2 (5 bases). CDR3 length: 14 residues. Germline CDR1 MNHNS, CDR2 SASEGT. The V end lost 7 bases, the J end lost 6 bases, and 17 bases lay between the germline ends. The CDR3 protein is CASTGGRLGDTQYF. The CDR3 coding sequence is TGTGCCAGCACGGGCGGGCGTTTGGGGGATACGCAGTATTTT.

This clone was seen once. The chain recombines TRBV27 with TRBJ2-5; weak D call: TRBD1 (5 bases). This CDR3 spans 14 amino acids. From germline, CDR1 is MNHEY and CDR2 SMNVEV (reference sequence). Trimming stripped 4 bases from V and 0 bases from J, with 9 bases between. The CDR3 is CASSSRQNQETQYF. CDR3 DNA: TGTGCCAGCAGTTCCCGACAGAACCAAGAGACCCAGTACTTC.

The gene calls are TRBV18 and TRBJ2-1; 15 bases are shared with TRBD2. V shed 5 bases, J shed 4 bases, and the junction held 9 bases outside the gene matches. Germline assignment: CDR1 KGHSH and CDR2 LQKENI. The CDR3 loop spans 18 amino acids. The CDR3 protein is CASSSRTSGGANYNEQFF. The CDR3 nucleotides are TGTGCCAGCTCATCCCGGACTAGCGGGGGGGCGAATTACAATGAGCAGTTCTTC. Drawing the rest from reference TRBV18 and TRBJ2-1, the complete variable domain is NAGVMQNPRHLVRRRGQEARLRCSPMKGHSHVYWYRQLPEEGLKFMVYLQKENIIDESGMPKERFSAEFPKEGPSILRIQQVVRGDSAAYFCASSSRTSGGANYNEQFFGPGTRLTVL.

The gene calls are TRBV4-1 and TRBJ2-7; 9 bases fit TRBD1. CDR1 is MGHRA, CDR2 YSYEKL, per germline. The CDR3 extends over 14 amino acids. The V gene end was trimmed by 3 bases and the J gene end by 3 bases; junction bases not matched to a gene: 3. The CDR3: CASSQGDRDYEQYF. CDR3 nucleotide sequence: TGCGCCAGCAGCCAGGGGGACAGGGACTACGAGCAGTACTTC.

The V and J genes are TRBV5-6 and TRBJ1-1, with 9 bases fitting TRBD1. V dropped 2 bases and J dropped 4; count of bases not matched to a gene: 9. CDR1 and CDR2 from the germline V gene are SGHDT and YYEEEE. CDR3 length equals 16 residues. As DNA, the CDR3 is TGTGCCAGCAGCTTTGGTTGGACAGGGGAGGGCACTGAAGCTTTCTTT. Its translation is CASSFGWTGEGTEAFF.

This clone has just a few counts. V gene TRBV6-5 combines with J gene TRBJ1-1; possible D gene TRBD1, 5 bases. Trimming stripped 6 bases from V and 3 bases from J, with 17 bases between. The CDR3 loop spans 15 amino acids. Looked up from germline, CDR1 is MNHEY and CDR2 is SVGAGI. The CDR3 protein is CASRTRGKGDTEAFF. CDR3 in DNA: TGTGCCAGCAGGACAAGGGGAAAAGGGGACACTGAAGCTTTCTTT.

V and J are TRBV4-1 and TRBJ2-2; D is unresolved. CDR3 length: 14 residues. Per the germline V gene, CDR1 is MGHRA and CDR2 is YSYEKL. V was cut by 4 bases and J by 6 bases, with 12 bases left in between. The CDR3 spells CASSRESLPGELFF. Here the CDR3 DNA reads TGCGCCAGCAGCCGAGAGTCCCTCCCCGGGGAGCTGTTTTTT.

V usage is TRBV19 and J usage is TRBJ1-3; the match to TRBD1 covers 8 bases. The ends lost 5 bases at V and 7 bases at J; junction bases unmatched: 7. This CDR3 comprises 14 residues. Germline assignment: CDR1 LNHDA and CDR2 SQIVND (reference sequence). This CDR3 is CASSSTGTGNTIYF. CDR3 in DNA: TGTGCCAGTAGTTCGACCGGGACAGGCAACACCATATATTTT. Supplemented by reference TRBV19 and TRBJ1-3, the full variable domain reads DGGITQSPKYLFRKEGQNVTLSCEQNLNHDAMYWYRQDPGQGLRLIYYSQIVNDFQKGDIAEGYSVSREKKESFPLTVTSAQKNPTAFYLCASSSTGTGNTIYFGEGSWLTVV.

This rearrangement joins TRBV5-8 to TRBJ1-4, with TRBD1 identical over 7 bases. V trimming: 4 bases; J trimming: 4 bases; junction bases outside the gene matches: 4. Germline CDR1 and CDR2: SGHTS and YDEGEE. This CDR3 spans 14 amino acids. The CDR3 loop is CASSPGQLNEKLFF. CDR3 nucleotide sequence: TGTGCCAGCAGCCCGGGACAGCTTAATGAAAAACTGTTTTTT. Supplemented by reference TRBV5-8 and TRBJ1-4, the full variable domain reads EAGVTQSPTHLIKTRGQQATLRCSPISGHTSVYWYQQALGLGLQFLLWYDEGEERNRGNFPPRFSGRQFPNYSSELNVNALELEDSALYLCASSPGQLNEKLFFGSGTQLSVL.

The chain has TRBV6-5 and TRBJ1-2; 9 nucleotides align to TRBD1. The CDR3 consists of 14 residues. Trimming removed 8 bases from V and 4 bases from J; junction bases left unmatched: 8. Germline CDR1 and CDR2: MNHEY and SVGAGI. The CDR3 coding sequence is TGTGCCAGCCCCTGGGACAGGGTCACCTATGGCTACACCTTC. Protein: CASPWDRVTYGYTF.

The CDR3: CASSQQGSGEQYF. The CDR3 DNA sequence: TGTGCCAGCAGTCAACAGGGGTCGGGGGAGCAGTACTTC. The gene calls are TRBV6-5 and TRBJ2-7; TRBD1 matches at 7 bases. Germline V gives CDR1 MNHEY, CDR2 SVGAGI. Losses at the gene ends were 5 bases for V and 7 bases for J; bases not matched to a gene: 8. There are 13 residues in the CDR3.

The chain links TRBV7-6 to TRBJ2-7; 10 nucleotides line up with TRBD1. This CDR3 has 14 residues. Germline loops: CDR1 SGHVS, CDR2 FNYEAQ. Unmatched junction bases numbered 2, after V lost 1 base and J lost 5 bases. CDR3 sequence reads: CASSLGDRGHEQYF. CDR3 sequence (DNA): TGTGCCAGCAGCTTAGGGGACAGGGGTCACGAGCAGTACTTC.

This clone rates as medium-sized. The rearrangement joins TRBV15 to TRBJ1-2; 7 nucleotides agree with TRBD1. The V gene end was trimmed by 5 bases and the J gene end by 4 bases; junction bases not matched to a gene: 7. Germline assignment: CDR1 LNHNV and CDR2 YYDKDF (reference sequence). The CDR3 consists of 14 residues. The chain's CDR3 is CATSGRDSSYGYTF. In nucleotides, the CDR3 is TGTGCCACCAGCGGAAGGGACAGCAGCTATGGCTACACCTTC.

The J gene is TRBJ1-3, the V gene TRBV7-6, with D hard to call. The germline gives CDR1 SGHVS, CDR2 FNYEAQ. V dropped 1 base and J dropped 0 bases, with 7 bases sitting between them. The CDR3 consists of 15 residues. The CDR3 DNA reads TGTGCCAGCAGCTTAGAAGCCCACTCTGGAAACACCATATATTTT. Protein sequence: CASSLEAHSGNTIYF. The complete variable domain, with remaining parts taken from reference TRBV7-6 and TRBJ1-3, reads GAGVSQSPRYKVTKRGQDVALRCDPISGHVSLYWYRQALGQGPEFLTYFNYEAQQDKSGLPNDRFSAERPEGSISTLTIQRTEQRDSAMYRCASSLEAHSGNTIYFGEGSWLTVV.

The sample holds one count of this clone. The chain joins TRBV2 to TRBJ2-1; the match to TRBD1 covers 8 bases. The CDR3 covers 17 residues. The germline V gene has CDR1 SNHLY and CDR2 FYNNEI. With V trimmed by 7 bases and J by 9 bases, 20 bases remained unmatched. For the CDR3, the DNA is TGTGCCAGCACGTCGCTAAGGTTGCAGGGGGCAGGCACTGAGCAGTTCTTC. Residues: CASTSLRLQGAGTEQFF.

The genes are TRBV7-9 and TRBJ2-7; 9 bases are a match to TRBD1. The CDR3 extends over 15 amino acids. Looked up from germline, CDR1 is SEHNR and CDR2 is FQNEAQ (reference sequence). With V trimmed by 5 bases and J by 3 bases, 8 bases remained unmatched. The CDR3 DNA sequence: TGTGCCAGCAGCCCCCCGGGACAGGGATACTACGAGCAGTACTTC. It codes for CASSPPGQGYYEQYF.

The gene calls are TRBV15 and TRBJ2-1; D call uncertain. Trimming left V 1 base short and J 4 bases short, with 14 bases between. This CDR3 region has 16 residues. Germline V gene data show CDR1 as LNHNV and CDR2 as YYDKDF (reference sequence). CDR3 protein: CATSRVVAAPYNEQFF. The CDR3 coding sequence is TGTGCCACCAGCAGAGTGGTAGCCGCCCCTTACAATGAGCAGTTCTTC.

The chain combines TRBV19 with TRBJ1-1; D possibly corresponds to TRBD1 (6 bases). Germline V gene lookup returns CDR1 LNHDA and CDR2 SQIVND (reference sequence). The CDR3 length is 13 residues. Trimming removed 7 bases from V and 3 bases from J, with 12 bases in between. The CDR3 loop is CASITGQDTEAFF. The DNA of the CDR3 is TGTGCCAGTATTACAGGGCAGGACACTGAAGCTTTCTTT.

V and J are TRBV5-4 and TRBJ2-5, with TRBD2 identical over 8 bases. V trimming: 9 bases; J trimming: 0 bases; junction bases outside the gene matches: 4. CDR1 is SGHNT, CDR2 YYREEE, per germline (reference sequence). The CDR3 totals 13 residues. The CDR3: CATASGYQETQYF. Written as DNA, the CDR3 is TGTGCCACGGCTAGCGGGTACCAAGAGACCCAGTACTTC.

The chain has TRBV6-1 and TRBJ2-2, with 9 bases that match TRBD1. Germline trimming cut 6 bases from V and 9 bases from J; bases unmatched to any gene: 11. From germline, CDR1 is MNHNS and CDR2 SASEGT. CDR3 length: 15 amino acids. The DNA for the CDR3 is TGTGCCAGCAGCAAGACAGGGGGAGGTAACAGGGAGCTGTTTTTT. It is translated as CASSKTGGGNRELFF.

CDR3 nucleotide sequence: TGTGCCAGCAGCAGGGACAGGAACACCGGGGAGCTGTTTTTT. As protein: CASSRDRNTGELFF. The V and J genes are TRBV7-2 and TRBJ2-2; 7 bases are shared with TRBD1. The V segment lost 5 bases and the J segment 1 base; nucleotides outside the gene matches: 1. Per the germline V gene, CDR1 is SGHTA and CDR2 is FQGNSA. The CDR3 loop spans 14 amino acids.

This clone was detected only a few times. This sequence joins TRBV9 and TRBJ2-7; D not resolved. The CDR3 consists of 16 residues. CDR1 is SGDLS, CDR2 YYNGEE, per germline. V lost 0 bases and J 3 bases, leaving 16 bases between the germline ends. This CDR3 is CASSVVSSFCVYEQYF. The CDR3 nucleotides are TGTGCCAGCAGCGTAGTATCGTCGTTTTGCGTCTACGAGCAGTACTTC.

The chain combines TRBV28 with TRBJ2-7; tentatively, D is TRBD1 (5 bases). Germline-derived CDR1 and CDR2 are MDHEN and SYDVKM. This CDR3 contains 14 residues. Trimming left V 4 bases short and J 10 bases short, with 20 bases between. The CDR3 sequence is CASSSVSVQGSQYF. The CDR3 coding sequence is TGTGCCAGCAGTTCCGTGTCTGTGCAGGGTTCCCAGTACTTC.